Listed here are 15 T cell receptor beta chains from one sample, sequenced in a study of immune evolution from preneoplasia to lung adenocarcinoma. Assay: immunoSEQ multiplex PCR; the TCRdb copy retains only in-frame clones and omits some. Here the sample spans about 40,000 clones, roughly 68% being singletons. Sequenced: FFPE invasive lung adenocarcinoma tissue. The receptors come from a person aged 55 to 69 with lung adenocarcinoma.

The rearrangement links TRBV5-4 to TRBJ1-2; maybe TRBD1 (6 bases). Trimming stripped 4 bases from V and 4 bases from J, with 20 bases between. From germline, CDR1 is SGHNT and CDR2 YYREEE (reference sequence). The length of the CDR3 is 16 residues. The CDR3 region has the DNA TGTGCCAGCAGCCCGCGGGCAGCGGGACAATCCTATGGCTACACCTTC. Its protein product is CASSPRAAGQSYGYTF.

This clone was counted a few times. Sequence at one end of the junction differs from germline and may be a read error. J is TRBJ2-1 and V is TRBV5-4; 7 nucleotides align to TRBD2. This CDR3 spans 16 amino acids. Germline assignment: CDR1 SGHNT and CDR2 YYREEE (reference sequence). Here the CDR3 reads CASSLGGGVTYNEQFF. The CDR3 nucleotides are TGTGCCAGCAGTTTGGGTGGGGGGGTTACCTACAATGAGCAGTTCTTC.

This chain uses TRBV5-1 with TRBJ2-7; TRBD1 might be the D (6 bases). CDR1 and CDR2 (germline): SGHRS, YFSETQ. Trimming left V 0 bases short and J 5 bases short, with 21 bases between. This CDR3 is built from 17 residues. The CDR3 nucleotides are TGCGCCAGCAGCTTGGCCAGCGCGGGCAGGGGATCTGACGAGCAGTACTTC. Its translation is CASSLASAGRGSDEQYF.

J is TRBJ1-1 and V is TRBV6-1; the D is unclear. Trimming cost V 5 bases and J 5 bases, with 12 bases left between them. Looked up from germline, CDR1 is MNHNS and CDR2 is SASEGT. The CDR3 consists of 13 residues. CDR3 residues: CASSLRVETEAFF. In nucleotides, the CDR3 is TGTGCCAGCAGTTTACGGGTGGAGACTGAAGCTTTCTTT.

V gene TRBV5-1 combines with J gene TRBJ2-3; D gene ambiguous. From germline, CDR1 is SGHRS and CDR2 YFSETQ. The V end was cut by 2 bases, the J end by 2 bases, with 9 bases between. This CDR3 is 14 amino acids long. The CDR3 DNA reads TGCGCCAGCAGCTTAGACCAAAACACAGATACGCAGTATTTT. Its translation is CASSLDQNTDTQYF.

The chain links TRBV5-5 to TRBJ2-3; the D is unclear. The germline V gene has CDR1 SGHKS and CDR2 YYEKEE (reference sequence). V shed 0 bases and J shed 11 bases, with 10 bases lying between them. This CDR3 spans 12 amino acids. CDR3 DNA sequence: TGTGCCAGCAGCTTGGGGGCCAGGATGCAGTATTTT. It codes for CASSLGARMQYF.

The gene calls are TRBV4-1 and TRBJ2-5; 12 nucleotides align to TRBD2. The germline V gene has CDR1 MGHRA and CDR2 YSYEKL. The CDR3 contains 16 residues. The trim removed 4 bases at V and 5 bases at J, leaving 8 bases unmatched. Here the CDR3 DNA reads TGCGCCAGCAGCCGGGACGGTACTAGCGGGGGGGAGACCCAGTACTTC. It encodes CASSRDGTSGGETQYF.

The rearrangement uses TRBV30 and TRBJ2-1, with D possibly being TRBD1 (6 bases). Germline CDR1 reads GTSNPN; CDR2 reads SVGIG (reference sequence). There are 14 residues in the CDR3. Trimming cost V 3 bases and J 0 bases, with 9 bases left between them. DNA of the CDR3: TGTGCCTGGAGGGGGGCCCCCTCCTACAATGAGCAGTTCTTC. Its translation: CAWRGAPSYNEQFF.

This chain joins TRBV21-1 and TRBJ2-3; TRBD2, the table's D call, was not compared with the DNA. TRBV21-1 is shown as a pseudogene. The CDR3 length is 15 residues. This chain's CDR3 is CASSLPGTSGATQYF. The CDR3 coding sequence is TGTGCCAGCAGCCTTCCCGGGACTAGCGGCGCTACGCAGTATTTT.

The rearrangement uses TRBV6-5 and TRBJ1-2; D is uncertain. Trimming left V 2 bases short and J 5 bases short, with 12 bases between. Germline CDR1 is MNHEY and CDR2 is SVGAGI. This CDR3 has 14 amino acids. Written as DNA, the CDR3 is TGTGCCAGCAGTTACGAGTGGGCAGGATATGGCTACACCTTC. This gives the protein CASSYEWAGYGYTF.

Comments on this clone: Additional DNA sequences in this sample encode the identical CDR3. The genes are TRBV30 and TRBJ1-1; D may be TRBD1 (6 bases). Germline V lookup: CDR1 GTSNPN, CDR2 SVGIG (reference sequence). The CDR3 is 13 residues long. The V end lost 4 bases, the J end lost 5 bases, and 14 bases lay between the germline ends. For the CDR3, the DNA is TGTGCCTGGAACAGGGAGGGGAATACTGAAGCTTTCTTT. It translates to CAWNREGNTEAFF. Full variable domain (outside the CDR3, taken from reference TRBV30 and TRBJ1-1): SQTIHQWPATLVQPVGSPLSLECTVEGTSNPNLYWYRQAAGRGLQLLFYSVGIGQISSEVPQNLSASRPQDRQFILSSKKLLLSDSGFYLCAWNREGNTEAFFGQGTRLTVV.

The V and J genes are TRBV11-2 and TRBJ2-4; the match to TRBD1 covers 7 bases. This CDR3 is 14 amino acids long. The V segment lost 5 bases and the J segment 8 bases; nucleotides outside the gene matches: 9. The germline gives CDR1 SGHAT, CDR2 FQNNGV. CDR3 amino acids: CASSPNYDRDIQYF. For the CDR3, the DNA is TGTGCCAGCAGCCCGAACTATGACAGGGACATTCAGTACTTC.

The chain has TRBV10-2 and TRBJ1-3; 7 nucleotides match TRBD1. J lost 3 bases, V lost 2 bases, and 4 bases had no gene match. Germline CDR1 reads WSHSY; CDR2 reads SAAADI. The CDR3 covers 15 residues. The CDR3 DNA sequence: TGCGCCAGCAGTGAGACCACAGGGGATGGAAACACCATATATTTT. Protein sequence: CASSETTGDGNTIYF.

The rearrangement joins TRBV18 to TRBJ2-1; no firm D call. V was pared by 3 bases and J by 9 bases, with 21 bases between. This CDR3 has 16 residues. Germline CDR1 and CDR2: KGHSH and LQKENI. CDR3 in amino acids: CASSPRRAPGSGEQFF. CDR3 sequence (DNA): TGTGCCAGCTCACCTCGCCGGGCCCCGGGTAGTGGTGAGCAGTTCTTC.

The chain couples TRBV7-9 to TRBJ2-1; D is possibly TRBD2 (6 bases). Trimming pared 5 bases from V and 1 base from J, leaving 18 bases between. Germline lookup yields CDR1 SEHNR and CDR2 FQNEAQ (reference sequence). This CDR3 comprises 17 residues. The CDR3 bases are TGTGCCAGCAGCCCCCGCCCGGGACGGGAGTCCTACAATGAGCAGTTCTTC. Protein product: CASSPRPGRESYNEQFF. The full variable domain, rest sourced from reference TRBV7-9 and TRBJ2-1, is DTGVSQNPRHKITKRGQNVTFRCDPISEHNRLYWYRQTLGQGPEFLTYFQNEAQLEKSRLLSDRFSAERPKGSFSTLEIQRTEQGDSAMYLCASSPRPGRESYNEQFFGPGTRLTVL.